This TCR beta chain was profiled in a study of shared clonotypes between healthy human individuals. Remarks on this clone: Its antigen is undetermined.

Clones were read by immunoSEQ multiplex PCR, and TCRdb kept only the in-frame ones, dropping some. The table has 2.5 million or so clones, roughly 92% seen once. Germline-derived CDR1 and CDR2 are LNHDA and SQIVND (reference sequence). J was trimmed by 1 base and V by 4 bases; bases with no gene match: 4. This CDR3 is 15 amino acids long. Notes on the study in general: Naive subsets tended to show greater estimated richness than memory subsets.

Source material: naive CD4+ T cells sorted from blood. Indicated subset: CD45RA+ positively selected. The TCR was taken from a man aged 18-30 years in good health. The V call is TRBV19, the J call TRBJ1-5; 7 bases fit TRBD1. The CDR3 sequence is CASSTGGVSNQPQHF. DNA of the CDR3: TGTGCCAGTAGTACAGGGGGAGTCAGCAATCAGCCCCAGCATTTT.